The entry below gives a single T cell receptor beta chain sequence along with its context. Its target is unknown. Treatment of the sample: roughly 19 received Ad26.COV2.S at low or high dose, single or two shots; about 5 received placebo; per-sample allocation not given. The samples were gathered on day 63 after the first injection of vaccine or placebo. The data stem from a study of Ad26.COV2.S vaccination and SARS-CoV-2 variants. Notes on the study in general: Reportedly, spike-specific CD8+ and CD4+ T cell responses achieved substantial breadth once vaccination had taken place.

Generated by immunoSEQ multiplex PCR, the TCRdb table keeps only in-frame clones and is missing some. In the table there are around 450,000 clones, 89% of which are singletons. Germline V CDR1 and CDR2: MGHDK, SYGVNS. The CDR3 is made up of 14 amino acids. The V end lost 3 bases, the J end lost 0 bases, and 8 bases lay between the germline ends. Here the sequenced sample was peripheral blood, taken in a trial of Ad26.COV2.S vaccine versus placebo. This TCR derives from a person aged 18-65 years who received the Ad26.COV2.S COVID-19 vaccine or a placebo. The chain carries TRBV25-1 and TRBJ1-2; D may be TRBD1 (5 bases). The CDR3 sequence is CASSEGGANYGYTF. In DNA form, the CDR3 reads TGTGCCAGCAGTGAGGGGGGAGCTAACTATGGCTACACCTTC.